This is a list of T cell receptor beta chains from one sample in a study of T cell responses to AZD1222 COVID-19 vaccine. Clones were sequenced by immunoSEQ multiplex PCR, and TCRdb holds only the in-frame ones, with some missing. Seen here are approximately 130,000 clones, over 90% observed once, and the top ten hold 0.91%. Sequencing used peripheral blood, obtained on day 0 of AZD1222 vaccination. All receptors come from an adult in good health. Each CDR3 is given with its conserved first and last residue. The D gene is left open where the match is weak. Expanded clones are given a class, and other clones once, few, many or no size at all.

>-|TRBD1|TRBJ2-7|TRBV5-8
TGTGCCAGCAGCTTACAGGGGGCGTTAAACGAGCAGTACTTC
CASSLQGALNEQYF
>-|TRBD1|TRBJ2-1|TRBV7-2
TGTGCCAGCAGAGCGCGGGACAGGGCCGACAATGAGCAGTTCTTC
CASRARDRADNEQFF
>-|-|TRBJ2-2|TRBV4-1
TGCGCCAGCAGCCAAGAGCGGACCGGGGAGCTGTTTTTT
CASSQERTGELFF
>-|-|TRBJ1-4|TRBV3-1/TRBV3-2
TGTGCCAGCAGCCAGCATCTCCTTGCAACTAATGAAAAACTGTTTTTT
CASSQHLLATNEKLFF
>-|-|TRBJ1-1|TRBV18
TGTGCCAGCTCACCGACAGGCCTGAACACTGAAGCTTTCTTT
CASSPTGLNTEAFF
>-|-|TRBJ2-7|TRBV29-1
TGCAGCGTTGGGGCGACGGCGATCTCCTACGAGCAGTACTTC
CSVGATAISYEQYF
>-|TRBD1|TRBJ1-5|TRBV7-9
TGTGCCAGCAGCTTACAGGGGGAGCAGCCCCAGCATTTT
CASSLQGEQPQHF
>-|-|TRBJ2-5|TRBV5-8
TGTGCCAGCAGCTTGGGAACTTGGGGTACCCAAGAGACCCAGTACTTC
CASSLGTWGTQETQYF
>-|-|TRBJ2-1|TRBV20-1
TGCAGTGCCCTCCGGGGGTATGAGCAGTTCTTC
CSALRGYEQFF
>-|TRBD1|TRBJ1-3|TRBV14
TGTGCCAGCAGTCAGTTTACAGGGGCTACTGGAAACACCATATATTTT
CASSQFTGATGNTIYF
>-|-|TRBJ1-4|TRBV5-1
TGCGCCAGCAGCTTGCGGGGGCCCATAACTAATGAAAAACTGTTTTTT
CASSLRGPITNEKLFF
>-|TRBD2|TRBJ2-5|TRBV18
TGTGCCAGCTCACTTTCCGGGACTAGCGGGGGAGGTTCGGGGACCCAGTACTTC
CASSLSGTSGGGSGTQYF
>-|TRBD1|TRBJ1-2|TRBV19
TGTGCCAGTACCCCATCGACAGGGTATAACTATGGCTACACCTTC
CASTPSTGYNYGYTF
>-|-|TRBJ1-2|TRBV7-9
TGTGCCAGCAGCTTACTTAGGGATGGCTACACCTTC
CASSLLRDGYTF
>few|-|TRBJ1-1|TRBV19
TGTGCCAGTACCACCCTGCAGGGCGGGAACACTGAAGCTTTCTTT
CASTTLQGGNTEAFF
>once|-|TRBJ2-7|TRBV6-6
TGTGCCAGCACACAATCGGGACCGACAATCTACGAGCAGTACTTC
CASTQSGPTIYEQYF
>-|-|TRBJ1-3|TRBV5-1
TGCGCCAGCAGCCTGGACAGCCCTAGCTCTGGAAACACCATATATTTT
CASSLDSPSSGNTIYF
>few|-|TRBJ1-1|TRBV2
TGTGCCAGCATGAGTAAGGTTGGGGACACTGAAGCTTTCTTT
CASMSKVGDTEAFF
>-|-|TRBJ1-1|TRBV5-1
TGCGCCAGCAGCCCTAGGGGGGGGCAATCCCCCAATGCTTTCTTT
CASSPRGGQSPNAFF
>-|TRBD1|TRBJ2-7|TRBV10-3
TGTGCCATCAGACAGGGGGGCTCCTACGAGCAGTACTTC
CAIRQGGSYEQYF
>-|-|TRBJ1-1|TRBV29-1
TGCAGCGTTGTAGGGGGGACCACTGAAGCTTTCTTT
CSVVGGTTEAFF
>once|TRBD1|TRBJ1-5|TRBV4-2
TGTGCCAGCAGCCAAGGGACAGGGGCTCGACCGCCCCAGCATTTT
CASSQGTGARPPQHF
>-|-|TRBJ1-2|TRBV7-2
TGTGCCAGCAGCTTAGCCCCCGAGAGTGGTGATGGCTACACCTTC
CASSLAPESGDGYTF
>-|-|TRBJ1-2|TRBV5-1
TGCGCCAGCAGTCCGGGACAACTGGTGACGAACTATGGCTACACCTTC
CASSPGQLVTNYGYTF
>-|-|TRBJ1-1|TRBV15
TGTGCCACCAGCACCGGCAATGTAGGGGGCACTGAAGCTTTCTTT
CATSTGNVGGTEAFF
>-|-|TRBJ1-2|TRBV6-1
TGTGCCAGCAGTGAAGCTTACGACAGCCAAGCCTATGGCTACACCTTC
CASSEAYDSQAYGYTF
>-|-|TRBJ2-2|TRBV6-6
TGTGCCAGCAACGGGGGACAGAACACCGGGGAGCTGTTTTTT
CASNGGQNTGELFF